Listed below are T cell receptor beta chains from one sample, sequenced in a study of T cell responses to AZD1222 COVID-19 vaccine. Libraries were prepared by immunoSEQ multiplex PCR; TCRdb keeps only in-frame clonotypes and omits some of them. The sample lists 95,000 or so clones; 85% to 90% were seen once. The starting material was peripheral blood, obtained on day 0 of AZD1222 vaccination. These receptors came from an adult in good health. Both conserved end residues are trimmed from each CDR3. D genes are given only for firm matches.

length	D	V	J	CDR3
13	TRBD1	TRBV7-6	TRBJ1-2	ASSSTGGFDYGYT
12	NA	TRBV7-9	TRBJ2-5	ASSPPPGQETQY
12	NA	TRBV6-5	TRBJ1-1	ASTSDMDNTEAF
13	NA	TRBV5-5	TRBJ1-2	ASNLSPGFNYGYT
11	NA	TRBV29-1	TRBJ1-1	SVFTPANTEAF
11	NA	TRBV3-1/TRBV3-2	TRBJ2-7	ASSPTDFYEQY
14	TRBD1	TRBV29-1	TRBJ2-5	SAWTGGNSFAETQY
13	NA	TRBV4-3	TRBJ2-7	ASSRGSGVIYEQY
12	NA	TRBV6-5	TRBJ1-1	ASSYSWGNTEAF
12	NA	TRBV4-3	TRBJ1-2	ASSQQQGVYGYT